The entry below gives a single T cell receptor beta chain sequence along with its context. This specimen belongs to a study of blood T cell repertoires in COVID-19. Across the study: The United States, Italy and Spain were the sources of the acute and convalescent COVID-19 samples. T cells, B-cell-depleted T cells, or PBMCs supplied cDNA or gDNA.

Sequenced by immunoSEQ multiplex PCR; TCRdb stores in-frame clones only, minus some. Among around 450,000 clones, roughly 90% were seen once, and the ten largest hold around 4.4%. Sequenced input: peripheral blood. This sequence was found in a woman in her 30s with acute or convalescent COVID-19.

CDR3 protein: CASSAGSPGRYTF. The CDR3 DNA is TGTGCCAGCAGTGCCGGGTCGCCTGGCCGCTACACCTTC. J is TRBJ1-2 and V is TRBV12-3 or TRBV12-4; D gene unclear. The CDR3 loop spans 13 amino acids. The V and J ends lost 5 bases and 9 bases respectively, with 16 bases between them.